This T cell receptor (beta chain) stems from a study of blood T cell repertoires in COVID-19. Study at large: The samples span acute and convalescent COVID-19 from the United States, Italy and Spain.

Original processing notes: Cell counts per sample came from amplifying reference gene primers. Produced via immunoSEQ multiplex PCR; TCRdb's table is partial and in-frame only. D and trimming were read from the DNA, whereas the V and J calls and clone size are those reported in that table. The sample lists hundreds of thousands of clones; approximately 91% were seen once. Which cohort a participant joined came from the clinical history participants gave. This CDR3 region has 11 residues. Germline V gene sequence: CDR1 SNHLY, CDR2 FYNNEI. V was shortened by 8 bases and J by 4 bases, with 6 bases between the two germline ends.

The chain recombines TRBV2 with TRBJ2-1; D not certain. This receptor was identified in a woman in her fifties or sixties who had recovered from COVID-19. Sequenced input: PBMCs or T cells enriched from blood (not recorded which). The DNA for the CDR3 is TGTGCCAGCGCGGTTTACAATGAGCAGTTCTTC. Encoded protein: CASAVYNEQFF.